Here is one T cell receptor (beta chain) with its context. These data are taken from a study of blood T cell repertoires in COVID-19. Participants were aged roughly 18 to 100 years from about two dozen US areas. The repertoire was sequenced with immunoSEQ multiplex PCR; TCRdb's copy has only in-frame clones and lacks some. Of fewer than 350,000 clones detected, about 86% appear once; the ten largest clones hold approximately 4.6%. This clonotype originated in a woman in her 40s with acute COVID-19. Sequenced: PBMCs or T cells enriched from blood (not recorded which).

CDR3 bases: TGTGCCAGCAGTAAGGGACTAGCGAGAGATTCCTACGAGCAGTACTTC. It is translated as CASSKGLARDSYEQYF. The chain joins TRBV6-2 or TRBV6-3 to TRBJ2-7, with TRBD2 identical over 10 bases. V lost 5 bases and J lost 1; bases outside the gene matches: 8. The CDR3 is made up of 16 amino acids. Germline-derived CDR1 and CDR2 are MNHEY and SVGEGT.